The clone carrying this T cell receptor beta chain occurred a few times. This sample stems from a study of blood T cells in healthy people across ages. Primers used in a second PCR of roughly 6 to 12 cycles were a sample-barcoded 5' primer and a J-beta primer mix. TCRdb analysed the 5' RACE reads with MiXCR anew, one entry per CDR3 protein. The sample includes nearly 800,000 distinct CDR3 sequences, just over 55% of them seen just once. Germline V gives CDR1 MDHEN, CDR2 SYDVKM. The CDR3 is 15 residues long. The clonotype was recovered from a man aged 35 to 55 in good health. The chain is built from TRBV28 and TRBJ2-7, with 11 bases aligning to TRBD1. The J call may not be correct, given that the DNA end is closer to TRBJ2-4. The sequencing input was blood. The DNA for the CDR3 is TGTGCCAGCAGTAGTGGGGACAGGGGGAAGGACATTCAGTACTTC. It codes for CASSSGDRGKDIQYF.